The source of this T cell receptor (beta chain) is a study of beta chain features in type 1 diabetes (dated by TCRdb to 2016 to 2018). About the full investigation: Patients and healthy donors did not differ in mean age, gender distribution, total cell number or subset yield. A total of 85 million to 110 million sorted cells were examined across all samples, and RNA yield correlated strongly with the number of cells per subset. In the study, TCRB repertoires of sorted circulating CD4+ T cell subsets from recently diagnosed type 1 diabetes patients were compared with those of matched healthy donors. Naive and central memory subsets were obtained from all 30 or so donors, but regulatory and stem cell-like memory subsets were isolated from only 8 patients and roughly 8 healthy donors. Results the study describes overall, beyond this receptor: Type 1 diabetes patients showed a moderate but significant shortening of TCRB CDR3 length in all four CD4+ subsets. Only small numbers of individuals were included in the HLA sub-analyses, which left unresolved whether HLA type had any influence on TCRB rearrangement. Naive, central memory and regulatory TCRB repertoires appeared to be more alike among patients than among healthy donors. Because cDNA was sequenced instead of genomic DNA, highly expressing activated cells could be over-represented, though the groups showed no difference in activation or CD3 levels. Shorter templates might have been favored by PCR, but patient and control samples were amplified and corrected together, so both groups would have been affected equally by any skew. Fewer insertions and more nucleotide deletions at VDJ recombination sites were observed in patients with type 1 diabetes, implying thymic rearrangement abnormalities.

In the case of this clone: Its recognized antigen is unknown. No clone much larger than this one lies a single base away; base qualities are absent.

Measured from the cysteine to the phenylalanine, the CDR3 is 15 residues long. Of the read, only the CDR3 DNA is kept; its 45 bases are in frame from base 1. Trimming at the junction amounts to 6 bases on V and 1 base on J, and the germline ends lie 13 bases apart. The germline V gene supplies CDR1 MDHEN and CDR2 SYDVKM. From each donor, a single peripheral blood sample of 90 to 150 mL on average was drawn into heparinised tubes. Naive, central memory, regulatory and stem cell-like memory CD4+ T cells were sorted on a BD FACSAria II using a panel including CD45RO, CCR7, CD25, CD127, CD95 and CD27. All sorted populations exceeded 95% purity. Right away, PBMCs were isolated by Lymphoprep density gradient centrifugation and were stained directly, with no culture step. So that batch effects would be minimized, each experiment stained and sorted samples in pairs, pairing one healthy donor with one patient.

All of the isolated RNA was reverse transcribed with the High Capacity cDNA Reverse Transcription Kit, so expressed TCRB transcripts were sequenced. Deep immunoSEQ sequencing was performed on naive, central memory and regulatory T cell samples, with an average of approximately 4 million total reads per sample. After sorted cells were lysed in RLT buffer, RNA was extracted with DNase-treated RNeasy Micro or Mini kits, with the choice depending on cell number. To prevent cross-contamination, every cell subset was processed on its own, while patient and healthy donor samples were processed together. The immunoSEQ multiplex PCR was used to amplify TCRB sequences from cDNA, yielding 87-bp fragments that span the CDR3 region. Sequencing of the amplicons was performed on the Illumina HiSeq platform. Per the authors' processing: PCR bias was computationally corrected using synthetic template baselines, reads within Hamming distance 2 were collapsed, and singletons that could not be merged were discarded. Reads were aligned against IMGT to assign V, D and J genes, CDR3 length and insertions or deletions at six rearrangement sites. Within each subset, clonotype counts were normalized to the number of sorted cells before true diversity and Gini coefficients were calculated with the tcR R package. The overlap coefficient, calculated on TCRB nucleotide sequences, was used to measure repertoire sharing. Out-of-frame TCRB sequences from naive cells were analyzed to stand in for the pre-selection repertoire. The source is immuneACCESS, and TCRdb retained only in-frame sequences with V and J called. Part of the clones is not carried over; for the studies checked, unresolved V genes explain less than half of this, and the remainder is unexplained. That table is the source of V, J and clone size, and D and trimming were worked out from the DNA. The sample contains roughly 450,000 clones, 11% to 15% of them found a single time. Roughly 0.04% of the sample lies in the top ten.

Recombination linked TRBV28 to TRBJ1-5; the best D guess is TRBD1, with 6 bases matching. The sequenced sample consisted of naive CD4+ T cells from blood. The cell subset or site label for this specimen denotes: true naive CD4+ T cells. The receptor was isolated from a man aged 30 to 39 in good health. In nucleotide form, the sequence is TGTGCCAGCAGAGGGGGGGGCAGAAGCAATCAGCCCCAGCATTTT. Translated, it reads CASRGGGRSNQPQHF.